The rows below give T cell receptor beta chains drawn from one sample of a study of OX40 agonist ivuxolimab in advanced cancers. Method: immunoSEQ multiplex PCR; TCRdb's copy keeps in-frame clones and lacks some. This table holds under 150,000 clones, more than 80% found once. The specimen was CD4+ or CD8+ T cells sorted from blood, collected in a trial of the OX40 agonist ivuxolimab. The source is an adult with an advanced solid tumor such as melanoma, head and neck, liver or kidney cancer. Both conserved end residues are part of each CDR3. Not all rows give a size; the values are once, few, many and, for expanded clones, a class.

j_gene: TRBJ1-3; abundance: NA; len: 12; v_gene: TRBV19; CDR3aa: CASIGDGDTIYF
j_gene: TRBJ1-6; abundance: few; len: 14; v_gene: TRBV11-2; CDR3aa: CASSPGRNNSPLHF
j_gene: TRBJ1-2; abundance: NA; len: 15; v_gene: TRBV27; CDR3aa: CASSPKPGDLYGYTF
j_gene: TRBJ1-5; abundance: NA; len: 14; v_gene: TRBV28; CDR3aa: CASSLSGGWQPQHF
j_gene: TRBJ2-1; abundance: NA; len: 15; v_gene: TRBV10-3; CDR3aa: CAIRYTLSSYNEQFF
j_gene: TRBJ1-6; abundance: few; len: 19; v_gene: TRBV30; CDR3aa: CAWSAKMLYGQGVYSPLHF
j_gene: TRBJ1-2; abundance: once; len: 10; v_gene: TRBV6-6; CDR3aa: CASGLYGYTF
j_gene: TRBJ1-1; abundance: NA; len: 17; v_gene: TRBV18; CDR3aa: CASSPPNGQGMNTEAFF
j_gene: TRBJ1-1; abundance: NA; len: 14; v_gene: TRBV6-4; CDR3aa: CASSIGGTSTEAFF
j_gene: TRBJ1-6; abundance: NA; len: 15; v_gene: TRBV6-5; CDR3aa: CASSPREVRGSPLHF
j_gene: NA; abundance: NA; len: 11; v_gene: TRBV7-9; CDR3aa: CASSFDNEQYF
j_gene: TRBJ1-5; abundance: NA; len: 16; v_gene: TRBV18; CDR3aa: CASSPPQDRGFQPQHF
j_gene: TRBJ1-2; abundance: NA; len: 14; v_gene: TRBV7-3; CDR3aa: CASSLGQGPYGYTF
j_gene: TRBJ2-1; abundance: few; len: 16; v_gene: TRBV5-1; CDR3aa: CASSPLRRGASNEQFF
j_gene: TRBJ2-7; abundance: NA; len: 14; v_gene: TRBV5-1; CDR3aa: CASSTENRAYEQYF
j_gene: TRBJ1-4; abundance: NA; len: 15; v_gene: TRBV7-2; CDR3aa: CASSLEGHRGEKLFF
j_gene: TRBJ1-1; abundance: NA; len: 14; v_gene: TRBV5-6; CDR3aa: CASSFRQGNTEAFF
j_gene: TRBJ1-5; abundance: NA; len: 14; v_gene: TRBV6-5; CDR3aa: CASRTGQSNQPQHF
j_gene: TRBJ1-6; abundance: NA; len: 14; v_gene: TRBV2; CDR3aa: CASQPGASNSPLHF
j_gene: TRBJ1-3; abundance: NA; len: 10; v_gene: TRBV2; CDR3aa: CASGRDTIYF
j_gene: TRBJ2-7; abundance: NA; len: 14; v_gene: TRBV6-5; CDR3aa: CASSYSGSQNEQYF
j_gene: TRBJ2-5; abundance: NA; len: 13; v_gene: TRBV7-2; CDR3aa: CASSLGVLETQYF
j_gene: TRBJ2-5; abundance: NA; len: 13; v_gene: TRBV18; CDR3aa: CASSPPTGETQYF
j_gene: TRBJ2-7; abundance: NA; len: 12; v_gene: TRBV18; CDR3aa: CASSPSAYEQYF
j_gene: TRBJ1-4; abundance: NA; len: 15; v_gene: TRBV28; CDR3aa: CASSLPGTTNEKLFF
j_gene: TRBJ2-3; abundance: NA; len: 16; v_gene: TRBV7-9; CDR3aa: CASSLAFLSGADTQYF
j_gene: TRBJ1-1; abundance: NA; len: 11; v_gene: TRBV30; CDR3aa: CAWSLFRVRIF
j_gene: TRBJ1-5; abundance: NA; len: 18; v_gene: TRBV19; CDR3aa: CASSIGPFREGGNQPQHF
j_gene: TRBJ1-4; abundance: NA; len: 15; v_gene: TRBV5-6; CDR3aa: CASSLRGRGPEKLFF
j_gene: TRBJ1-2; abundance: NA; len: 15; v_gene: TRBV7-2; CDR3aa: CASNPFPQGGNGYTF
j_gene: TRBJ2-7; abundance: few; len: 14; v_gene: TRBV5-5; CDR3aa: CASSLGFGDYEQYF
j_gene: TRBJ1-5; abundance: NA; len: 12; v_gene: TRBV7-2; CDR3aa: CASSHPGQPQHF